The 21 T cell receptor beta chains below come from one sample, sequenced in a study of T-cell reconstitution after alpha-beta-depleted transplantation in children. The library targeted TCRbeta and was prepared with unique molecular identifiers. In TCRdb, the PCR reads were re-called with MiXCR into one record per CDR3 protein. The sample contains more than 7,500 distinct CDR3 sequences, 14% of which appear only once. The sample here was PBMCs, mostly from graft donor cells, taken 60 days after TCRalphabeta/CD19-depleted stem cell transplant. Receptors originate from a male patient under 18 who had a stem cell transplant for acute lymphoblastic leukemia, so the T cells may come from the graft donor.

This clonotype counts as medium-sized. This chain joins TRBV2 and TRBJ1-4, with TRBD1 as a possible D gene (5 bases). CDR3 length: 15 amino acids. Germline-derived CDR1 and CDR2 are SNHLY and FYNNEI. V was clipped by 6 bases and J by 8 bases, with 19 bases between them. CDR3 sequence reads: CASSHPTGHPEKLFF. Here the CDR3 DNA reads TGTGCCAGCAGCCACCCCACAGGCCACCCGGAAAAACTGTTTTTT.

This clonotype came up many times. The chain combines TRBV20-1 with TRBJ2-1; the D gene is possibly TRBD2 (5 bases). The V gene lost 3 bases and the J gene lost 5 bases, with 11 bases spanning the gap. The CDR3 has 13 residues. Germline lookup yields CDR1 DFQATT and CDR2 SNEGSKA (reference sequence). CDR3 coding DNA: TGCAGTGCTAGCGGACTGGAGAACAATGAGCAGTTCTTC. Residues: CSASGLENNEQFF.

The V call is TRBV28, the J call TRBJ1-5, with D perhaps matching TRBD1 (5 bases). Trimming took off 3 bases at V and 7 bases at J, with 16 bases between the two ends. This CDR3 contains 15 residues. Germline lookup yields CDR1 MDHEN and CDR2 SYDVKM. The CDR3 DNA is TGTGCCAGCAGTTTGGGGCGATCCGGGGAGCAGCCCCAGCATTTT. Translating it yields CASSLGRSGEQPQHF.

This clonotype was seen repeatedly, ten times or more. The chain uses TRBV29-1 and TRBJ2-7; 8 bases align to TRBD1. After removal of 3 bases from V and 3 bases from J, the junction contained 1 base not matched to a gene. CDR1 SQVTM and CDR2 ANQGSEA come from the germline V gene. This CDR3 has 12 amino acids. The CDR3 sequence: CSVEDRDYEQYF. CDR3 in DNA: TGCAGCGTTGAGGACAGGGACTACGAGCAGTACTTC.

This clonotype occurred many times. The V call is TRBV7-9, the J call TRBJ2-5; TRBD1 matches at 8 bases. Germline loops: CDR1 SEHNR, CDR2 FQNEAQ (reference sequence). The CDR3 contains 15 residues. After removal of 5 bases from V and 5 bases from J, the junction contained 10 bases not matched to a gene. CDR3 region: CASSPSVRDRETQYF. Here the CDR3 DNA reads TGTGCCAGCAGCCCCAGTGTAAGGGACAGGGAGACCCAGTACTTC.

This clonotype was observed many times. The CDR3 DNA follows: TGTGCCACACGGAGTGTAGGCCAAGAGACCCAGTACTTC. This translates into CATRSVGQETQYF. V and J are TRBV25-1 and TRBJ2-5; no clear D. The CDR3 sequence is 13 residues long. Per germline, CDR1 MGHDK and CDR2 SYGVNS. Trimming took off 10 bases at V and 1 base at J, with 13 bases between the two ends.

This clonotype was counted many times. The rearrangement links TRBV20-1 to TRBJ2-7, with D perhaps matching TRBD1 or TRBD2 (6 bases each). The CDR3 runs to 14 residues. From germline, CDR1 is DFQATT and CDR2 SNEGSKA (reference sequence). The V and J ends lost 0 bases and 5 bases respectively, with 14 bases between them. CDR3 protein: CSARDQRGHDEQYF. The CDR3 bases are TGCAGTGCTAGAGATCAACGGGGGCACGACGAGCAGTACTTC.

This clonotype appeared many times. The chain uses TRBV15 and TRBJ1-1; a possible D gene is TRBD1 (6 bases). This CDR3 has 11 amino acids. The germline CDR1 and CDR2 sequences are LNHNV and YYDKDF (reference sequence). Trimming removed 6 bases from V and 8 bases from J, with 10 bases in between. The DNA of the CDR3 is TGTGCCACCAGGCTAGACAGGGAAGCTTTCTTT. Its translation is CATRLDREAFF. The full variable domain, with the rest looked up from reference TRBV15 and TRBJ1-1, is DAMVIQNPRYQVTQFGKPVTLSCSQTLNHNVMYWYQQKSSQAPKLLFHYYDKDFNNEADTPDNFQSRRPNTSFCFLDIRSPGLGDTAMYLCATRLDREAFFGQGTRLTVV.

This clonotype has at least ten counts. The chain uses TRBV6-6 and TRBJ2-2; 7 bases align to TRBD1. Germline CDR1 reads MNHNY; CDR2 reads SVGAGI (reference sequence). The length of the CDR3 is 13 residues. After removal of 8 bases from V and 4 bases from J, the junction contained 4 bases not matched to a gene. CDR3 bases: TGTGCCAGCCGGCAGGGGGTCACCGGGGAGCTGTTTTTT. Its translation is CASRQGVTGELFF.

This clonotype has ten or more counts. The chain employs TRBV12-3 or TRBV12-4 and TRBJ2-2; D gene unclear. The CDR3 sequence is 14 residues long. Trimming took off 3 bases at V and 1 base at J, with 6 bases between the two ends. This CDR3 reads CASSFAGNTGELFF. In DNA, the CDR3 is TGTGCCAGCAGTTTCGCAGGGAACACCGGGGAGCTGTTTTTT.

This clonotype has at least ten counts. This chain uses TRBV4-3 with TRBJ2-3; 8 bases line up with TRBD2. V was pared by 0 bases and J by 1 base, with 3 bases of the junction left unmatched. CDR1 is LGHNA and CDR2 is YSLEER in the germline V gene. The length of the CDR3 is 16 residues. The CDR3 nucleotides are TGCGCCAGCAGCCAAGATGCAGCGGGGGGCACAGATACGCAGTATTTT. It translates to CASSQDAAGGTDTQYF.

DNA of the CDR3: TGTGCCAGCAGCTTAGTGGCGGGACAGGGGACCTACGAGCAGTACTTC. The encoded protein is CASSLVAGQGTYEQYF. The chain links TRBV7-8 to TRBJ2-7; 10 positions agree with TRBD1. With V trimmed by 1 base and J by 2 bases, 5 bases remained unmatched. The germline gives CDR1 SGHVS, CDR2 FQNEAQ. The CDR3 length is 16 residues.

Comment on this clonotype: This sequence may be a read error, since a much larger clone differs from it by one base. V gene TRBV6-5 combines with J gene TRBJ1-6; perhaps TRBD1 as D (5 bases). Germline V lookup: CDR1 MNHEY, CDR2 SVGAGI. The CDR3 covers 14 residues. This chain's CDR3 is CASSYGRENLPLHF. In nucleotides, the CDR3 is TGTGCCAGCAGTTACGGCAGGGAAAATTTACCCCTCCACTTT.

This clonotype has a count of ten or more. The chain couples TRBV7-7 to TRBJ2-1; unclear D gene. The V and J ends lost 2 bases and 5 bases respectively, with 1 base between them. The CDR3 runs 11 residues. Germline CDR1 is SSHAT and CDR2 is FNYEAQ (reference sequence). Here the CDR3 DNA reads TGTGCCAGCAGCTTAAACAATGAGCAGTTCTTC. Its translation is CASSLNNEQFF.

Within the sample, this clonotype is medium-sized. The chain has TRBV3-1 and TRBJ2-2, with TRBD2 identical over 7 bases. The CDR3 covers 18 residues. Trimming removed 4 bases from V and 5 bases from J; junction bases left unmatched: 16. Germline-derived CDR1 and CDR2 are LGHDT and YNNKEL (reference sequence). The CDR3 DNA reads as TGTGCCAGCAGCCCTCACAATTCCCGGACTAGACAAACCGGGGAGCTGTTTTTT. It codes for CASSPHNSRTRQTGELFF.

This clonotype has ten or more counts. V and J are TRBV5-6 and TRBJ2-5; 7 positions match TRBD2. V lost 4 bases to trimming and J lost 5 bases; unmatched junction nucleotides: 8. Germline CDR1 is SGHDT and CDR2 is YYEEEE. The CDR3 spans 14 residues. The CDR3 DNA is TGTGCCAGCAGCGCCGGGACTAACGACGAGACCCAGTACTTC. As protein: CASSAGTNDETQYF. Full variable domain (rest looked up from reference TRBV5-6 and TRBJ2-5): DAGVTQSPTHLIKTRGQQVTLRCSPKSGHDTVSWYQQALGQGPQFIFQYYEEEERQRGNFPDRFSGHQFPNYSSELNVNALLLGDSALYLCASSAGTNDETQYFGPGTRLLVL.

This clonotype was counted many times. The chain has TRBV7-2 and TRBJ1-1, with 8 bases that match TRBD1. This CDR3 spans 16 amino acids. The ends lost 5 bases at V and 0 bases at J; junction bases unmatched: 8. Germline CDR1 reads SGHTA; CDR2 reads FQGNSA. Written as DNA, the CDR3 is TGTGCCAGCAGCATCCCAGGGGGCACAATGAACACTGAAGCTTTCTTT. This gives the protein CASSIPGGTMNTEAFF.

At least ten counts were recorded for this clonotype. This chain uses TRBV4-2 with TRBJ2-2; 11 positions match TRBD2. Per the germline V gene, CDR1 is LGHNA and CDR2 is YNFKEQ. Losses at the gene ends were 1 base for V and 1 base for J; bases not matched to a gene: 2. The CDR3 covers 17 residues. In DNA form, the CDR3 reads TGTGCCAGCAGCCAAGGACTAGCGGGGAGGAACACCGGGGAGCTGTTTTTT. Its translation is CASSQGLAGRNTGELFF.

The chain uses TRBV27 and TRBJ2-1; 10 nucleotides match TRBD2. Trimming took 8 bases from V and 9 from J; bases not matched to a gene: 7. Looked up from germline, CDR1 is MNHEY and CDR2 is SMNVEV (reference sequence). This CDR3 contains 13 residues. The chain's CDR3 is CASRVAGGIEQFF. DNA of the CDR3: TGTGCCAGCCGGGTAGCGGGGGGAATTGAGCAGTTCTTC.

In this sample, this clonotype turned up many times. The rearrangement uses TRBV5-1 and TRBJ1-1; no reliable D call. The ends were cut back, 4 bases at V and 5 bases at J, with 9 bases in the middle. Looked up from germline, CDR1 is SGHRS and CDR2 is YFSETQ. CDR3 length: 12 amino acids. Here the CDR3 DNA reads TGCGCCAGCAGCCGCCTGAGGACTGAAGCTTTCTTT. This translates into CASSRLRTEAFF.

This clonotype was seen many times. The chain is built from TRBV7-2 and TRBJ2-3; TRBD1 agrees at 9 bases. CDR1 is SGHTA and CDR2 is FQGNSA in the germline V gene. This CDR3 region has 17 residues. V gave up 5 bases and J gave up 5 bases; unmatched junction bases: 14. CDR3: CASSATGGRTRGDTQYF. Here the CDR3 DNA reads TGTGCCAGCAGCGCCACAGGGGGCCGAACTCGGGGAGATACGCAGTATTTT. Full variable domain (rest looked up from reference TRBV7-2 and TRBJ2-3): GAGVSQSPSNKVTEKGKDVELRCDPISGHTALYWYRQSLGQGLEFLIYFQGNSAPDKSGLPSDRFSAERTGGSVSTLTIQRTQQEDSAVYLCASSATGGRTRGDTQYFGPGTRLTVL.